This passage covers 20 T cell receptor beta chains from one sample sequenced in a study of patients and donors after allogeneic stem cell transplantation. TCRdb ran MiXCR on the RT-PCR reads and lists one entry per CDR3 protein. The sample lists hundreds of thousands of distinct CDR3 sequences; about a sixth were seen once. Sample: blood, either unsorted or a sorted T cell fraction (not recorded which). The receptor set was obtained from a human donor who was either an allogeneic HSCT recipient or a stem cell or donor lymphocyte infusion donor (not recorded which). It is not recorded whose cells these are; they may come from a transplant donor.

This clonotype came up many times. This chain joins TRBV6-2 or TRBV6-3 and TRBJ2-7, with D hard to call. The CDR3 sequence is 12 residues long. The germline V gene has CDR1 MNHEY and CDR2 SVGEGT. Trimming stripped 5 bases from V and 2 bases from J, with 7 bases between. As DNA, the CDR3 is TGTGCCAGCAGTCCCCATACCTACGAGCAGTACTTC. Protein product: CASSPHTYEQYF.

The V gene is TRBV12-3 or TRBV12-4, the J gene TRBJ2-1, with 12 bases fitting TRBD2. Trimming cost V 5 bases and J 5 bases; bases outside gene matches: 4. This CDR3 has 15 residues. The CDR3 region has the DNA TGTGCCAGCAGTCCTAGCGGGAGGGCCCACAATGAGCAGTTCTTC. Residues: CASSPSGRAHNEQFF.

V gene TRBV13 combines with J gene TRBJ2-7, with D perhaps TRBD1 or TRBD2 (5 bases each). The V end was cut by 5 bases, the J end by 0 bases, with 14 bases between. This CDR3 region has 15 residues. Germline V lookup: CDR1 PRHDT, CDR2 FYEKMQ (reference sequence). The CDR3 nucleotides read TGTGCCAGCAGCCGGGGCCGTTTGAGCTCCTACGAGCAGTACTTC. It yields the protein CASSRGRLSSYEQYF. The complete variable domain, with remaining parts taken from reference TRBV13 and TRBJ2-7, reads AAGVIQSPRHLIKEKRETATLKCYPIPRHDTVYWYQQGPGQDPQFLISFYEKMQSDKGSIPDRFSAQQFSDYHSELNMSSLELGDSALYFCASSRGRLSSYEQYFGPGTRLTVT.

This clonotype has more than one count but fewer than ten. This chain uses TRBV10-3 with TRBJ2-7, with TRBD2 matching over 13 bases. This CDR3 has 15 amino acids. Germline-derived CDR1 and CDR2 are ENHRY and SYGVKD. The junction had 8 bases not matched to a gene; V was cut back by 5 bases and J by 7 bases. The CDR3 DNA sequence: TGTGCCATCAGTAGCACTAGCGGGGGGGCCGGGGAGCAGTACTTC. Amino acids: CAISSTSGGAGEQYF.

This chain connects TRBV7-9 to TRBJ2-5; no reliable D call. V lost 1 base, J lost 2 bases, and 8 bases lay in between. The CDR3 totals 14 residues. Germline-derived CDR1 and CDR2 are SEHNR and FQNEAQ (reference sequence). In DNA, the CDR3 is TGTGCCAGCAGCTTAGTTGGCTCTCAAGAGACCCAGTACTTC. Translation: CASSLVGSQETQYF.

The chain has TRBV20-1 and TRBJ2-7; 7 bases fit TRBD1. This CDR3 is 14 amino acids long. Germline CDR1 DFQATT, CDR2 SNEGSKA (reference sequence). J was trimmed by 1 base and V by 6 bases; bases with no gene match: 9. The CDR3 protein is CSAARDRPSYEQYF. The CDR3, as DNA: TGCAGTGCCGCTCGGGACAGACCTTCCTACGAGCAGTACTTC.

The J gene is TRBJ1-1, the V gene TRBV5-5; D is possibly TRBD1 (5 bases). CDR1 and CDR2 from the germline V gene are SGHKS and YYEKEE (reference sequence). Trimming cost V 7 bases and J 1 base, with 17 bases left between them. The CDR3 has 15 residues. CDR3 amino acids: CASLRGVSWNTEAFF. The CDR3 nucleotides read TGTGCCAGCCTTAGAGGGGTAAGTTGGAACACTGAAGCTTTCTTT.

This clonotype has only a few counts. The chain carries TRBV5-1 and TRBJ2-6, with D unresolved. The CDR3 length is 12 residues. Trimming cost V 0 bases and J 12 bases, with 7 bases left between them. CDR1 is SGHRS, CDR2 YFSETQ, per germline. CDR3 nucleotide sequence: TGCGCCAGCAGCTTGGTTCCGCGCGTCCTGACTTTC. Amino acid sequence: CASSLVPRVLTF.

The V call is TRBV5-1, the J call TRBJ2-5, with 8 nucleotides matching TRBD1. There are 14 residues in the CDR3. With 4 bases clipped from V and 1 base from J, the junction kept 3 bases outside the gene matches. Germline-derived CDR1 and CDR2 are SGHRS and YFSETQ. Here the CDR3 reads CASSPGTGQETQYF. The CDR3 region has the DNA TGCGCCAGCAGCCCCGGGACAGGCCAAGAGACCCAGTACTTC.

The chain combines TRBV6-2 or TRBV6-3 with TRBJ2-3; possibly TRBD2 for D (6 bases). The CDR3 runs 16 residues. Germline V gene lookup returns CDR1 MNHEY and CDR2 SVGEGT. V gave up 6 bases and J gave up 4 bases, with 20 bases separating them. The CDR3 here is CASRGDSSRVPDTQYF. CDR3 coding DNA: TGTGCCAGCAGGGGGGACTCCTCCCGGGTTCCAGATACGCAGTATTTT.

A single count supports this clonotype. V and J are TRBV5-4 and TRBJ2-7, with no clear D. The CDR3 sequence is 15 residues long. Trimming removed 0 bases at V and 5 bases at J, with 15 bases between. The germline V gene has CDR1 SGHNT and CDR2 YYREEE (reference sequence). The CDR3 nucleotides are TGTGCCAGCAGCTTGGCCGGTCCCCCGCGCCACGAGCAGTACTTC. It specifies CASSLAGPPRHEQYF.

The rearrangement links TRBV7-9 to TRBJ2-7; D call uncertain. Trimming left V 1 base short and J 5 bases short, with 12 bases between. Germline V lookup: CDR1 SEHNR, CDR2 FQNEAQ (reference sequence). There are 14 residues in the CDR3. The CDR3 DNA is TGTGCCAGCAGCTTAGAAGGGATGAGGAACGAGCAGTACTTC. This encodes CASSLEGMRNEQYF. Full variable domain (rest looked up from reference TRBV7-9 and TRBJ2-7): DTGVSQNPRHKITKRGQNVTFRCDPISEHNRLYWYRQTLGQGPEFLTYFQNEAQLEKSRLLSDRFSAERPKGSFSTLEIQRTEQGDSAMYLCASSLEGMRNEQYFGPGTRLTVT.

This clonotype came up a few times. The V gene is TRBV7-6, the J gene TRBJ2-1; 7 nucleotides agree with TRBD2. The junction had 11 bases not matched to a gene; V was cut back by 3 bases and J by 0 bases. Germline V lookup: CDR1 SGHVS, CDR2 FNYEAQ. CDR3 length: 18 residues. The CDR3 here is CASSLVRYGGSSYNEQFF. The CDR3 DNA reads TGTGCCAGCAGCTTGGTAAGGTACGGCGGGAGCTCCTACAATGAGCAGTTCTTC.

This clonotype was detected a few times. The genes are TRBV12-3 or TRBV12-4 and TRBJ1-2, with 9 bases lining up with TRBD1. The CDR3 totals 14 residues. With V trimmed by 5 bases and J by 6 bases, 7 bases remained unmatched. Here the CDR3 DNA reads TGTGCCAGCAGTCCTGACAGGGGGGAAAATGGCTACACCTTC. Encoded protein: CASSPDRGENGYTF.

This chain uses TRBV20-1 with TRBJ1-1; D is uncertain. The germline V gene encodes CDR1 DFQATT and CDR2 SNEGSKA (reference sequence). The CDR3 is 14 residues long. Trimming took off 5 bases at V and 1 base at J, with 14 bases between the two ends. As DNA, the CDR3 is TGCAGTGCTTTTGACACCTGGCCGAACACTGAAGCTTTCTTT. It encodes CSAFDTWPNTEAFF.

Within the sample, this clonotype is medium-sized. V gene TRBV4-2 combines with J gene TRBJ2-3, with 11 bases lining up with TRBD2. Germline trimming cut 3 bases from V and 0 bases from J; bases unmatched to any gene: 8. Germline CDR1 LGHNA, CDR2 YNFKEQ. The length of the CDR3 is 18 residues. The CDR3 coding sequence is TGTGCCAGCAGCCACTTAAGGACTAGCGGGCTTAGCACAGATACGCAGTATTTT. Protein sequence: CASSHLRTSGLSTDTQYF.

This chain connects TRBV12-3 or TRBV12-4 to TRBJ2-7; no firm D call. Trimming removed 1 base at V and 6 bases at J, with 7 bases between. The CDR3 is made up of 12 amino acids. The CDR3 coding sequence is TGTGCCAGCAGTTTAGGTGCAGGCGAGCAGTACTTC. Protein sequence: CASSLGAGEQYF.

The genes are TRBV21-1 and TRBJ2-1; the table's D call TRBD1 went unverified against the DNA. TRBV21-1 corresponds to a pseudogene. This CDR3 region has 18 residues. The CDR3 protein is CASSKGVLSGRSYNEQFF. CDR3 coding DNA: TGTGCCAGCAGCAAGGGTGTATTGTCGGGACGCTCCTACAATGAGCAGTTCTTC.

This clonotype turned up a few times. CDR3 sequence reads: CASSQAVAGVAKNIQYF. In nucleotides, the CDR3 is TGTGCCAGCAGCCAGGCGGTAGCGGGAGTAGCCAAAAACATTCAGTACTTC. This chain links TRBV4-2 with TRBJ2-4; 9 positions agree with TRBD2. The CDR3 totals 17 residues. Germline V lookup: CDR1 LGHNA, CDR2 YNFKEQ. With V trimmed by 3 bases and J by 0 bases, 6 bases remained unmatched.

This clonotype was counted at least ten times. The chain carries TRBV5-1 and TRBJ2-1; D may be TRBD1 (6 bases). V was shortened by 0 bases and J by 7 bases, with 11 bases between the two germline ends. Germline V gene lookup returns CDR1 SGHRS and CDR2 YFSETQ. CDR3 size: 14 residues. DNA of the CDR3: TGCGCCAGCAGCTTGGAAACTCAGGGGAATGAGCAGTTCTTC. Translated: CASSLETQGNEQFF.